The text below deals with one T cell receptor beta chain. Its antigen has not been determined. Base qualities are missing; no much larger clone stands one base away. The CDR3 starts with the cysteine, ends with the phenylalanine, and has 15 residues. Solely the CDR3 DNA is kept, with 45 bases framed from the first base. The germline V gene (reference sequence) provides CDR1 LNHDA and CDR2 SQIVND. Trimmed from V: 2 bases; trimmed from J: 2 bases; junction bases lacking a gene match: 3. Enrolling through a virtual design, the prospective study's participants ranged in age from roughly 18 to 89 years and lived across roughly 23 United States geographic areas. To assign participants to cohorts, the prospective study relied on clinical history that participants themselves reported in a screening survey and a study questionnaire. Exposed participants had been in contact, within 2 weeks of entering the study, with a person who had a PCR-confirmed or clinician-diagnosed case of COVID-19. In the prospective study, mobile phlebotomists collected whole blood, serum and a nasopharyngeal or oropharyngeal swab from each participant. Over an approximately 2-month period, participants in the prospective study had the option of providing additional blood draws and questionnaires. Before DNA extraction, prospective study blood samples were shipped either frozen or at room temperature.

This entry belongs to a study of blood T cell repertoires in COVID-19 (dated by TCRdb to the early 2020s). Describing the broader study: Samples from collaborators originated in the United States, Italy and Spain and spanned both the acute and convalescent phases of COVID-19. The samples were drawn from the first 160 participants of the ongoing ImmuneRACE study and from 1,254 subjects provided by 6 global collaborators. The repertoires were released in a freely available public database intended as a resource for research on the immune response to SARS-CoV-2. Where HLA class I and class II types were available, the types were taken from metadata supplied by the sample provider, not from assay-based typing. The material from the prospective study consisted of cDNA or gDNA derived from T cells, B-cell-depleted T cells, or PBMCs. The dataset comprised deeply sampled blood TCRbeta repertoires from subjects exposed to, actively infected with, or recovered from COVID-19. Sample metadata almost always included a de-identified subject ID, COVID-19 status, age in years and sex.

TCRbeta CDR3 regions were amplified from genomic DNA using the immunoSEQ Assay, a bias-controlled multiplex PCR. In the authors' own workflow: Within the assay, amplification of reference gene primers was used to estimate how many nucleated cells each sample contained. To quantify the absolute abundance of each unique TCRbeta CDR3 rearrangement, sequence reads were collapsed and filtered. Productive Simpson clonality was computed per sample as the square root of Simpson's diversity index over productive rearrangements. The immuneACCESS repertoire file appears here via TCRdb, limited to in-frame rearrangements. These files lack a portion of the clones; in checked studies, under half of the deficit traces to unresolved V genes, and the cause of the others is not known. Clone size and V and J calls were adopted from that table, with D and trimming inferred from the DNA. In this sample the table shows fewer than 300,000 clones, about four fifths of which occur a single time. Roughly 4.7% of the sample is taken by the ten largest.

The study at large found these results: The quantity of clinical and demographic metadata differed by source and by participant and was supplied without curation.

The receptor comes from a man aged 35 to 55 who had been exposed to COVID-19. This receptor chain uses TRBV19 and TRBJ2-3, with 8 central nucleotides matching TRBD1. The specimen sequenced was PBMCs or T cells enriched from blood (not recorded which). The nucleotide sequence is TGTGCCAGTAGTATATGGGACAGGCACACAGATACGCAGTATTTT. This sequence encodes CASSIWDRHTDTQYF.